The T cell receptor beta chain described here comes from a study of blood T cell repertoires in COVID-19. CDR1 and CDR2 (germline): SGHRS, YFSETQ. Trimming removed 0 bases from V and 9 bases from J, with 9 bases in between. The CDR3 loop spans 12 amino acids. Measured with immunoSEQ multiplex PCR; TCRdb has only the in-frame clones, and not every one. Found here are just over 300,000 clones, roughly nine tenths of them singletons; the top ten hold over 1.5%. The chain has TRBV5-1 and TRBJ1-2; D call uncertain. The origin of this receptor is a young woman with COVID-19, enrolled during active disease. Input material: peripheral blood. The CDR3 reads CASSLDEVSYTF. In DNA, the CDR3 is TGCGCCAGCAGCTTGGATGAGGTTAGCTACACCTTC.